The 29 T cell receptor beta chains below were found in one sample sequenced in a study of blood T cell repertoires in COVID-19. Method: immunoSEQ multiplex PCR; TCRdb's copy keeps in-frame clones and lacks some. This sample has around 70,000 clones, with around 80% found just once. The specimen was peripheral blood. The receptor source for this set is a man aged 55 to 69 with active or convalescent COVID-19.

V is TRBV5-1 and J is TRBJ1-3, with D perhaps matching TRBD1 (6 bases). The CDR3 totals 17 residues. V was cut by 4 bases and J by 0 bases, with 17 bases left in between. Looked up from germline, CDR1 is SGHRS and CDR2 is YFSETQ. CDR3 sequence reads: CASSPIPGQLSGNTIYF. DNA for the CDR3: TGCGCCAGCAGCCCGATACCAGGACAGCTCTCTGGAAACACCATATATTTT.

The chain uses TRBV4-1 and TRBJ2-7; 10 nucleotides agree with TRBD1. Per germline, CDR1 MGHRA and CDR2 YSYEKL. The CDR3 is made up of 16 amino acids. The V and J ends lost 3 bases and 2 bases, in that order; junction bases with no gene match: 7. CDR3 amino acids: CASSQSGTGVPYEQYF. The CDR3 bases are TGCGCCAGCAGCCAGTCCGGGACAGGGGTCCCCTACGAGCAGTACTTC.

V and J are TRBV7-6 and TRBJ2-1; 14 bases align to TRBD2. Germline CDR1 SGHVS, CDR2 FNYEAQ. Trimming at V came to 3 bases and at J to 3 bases, leaving 1 base not matched to a gene. The CDR3 totals 16 residues. CDR3 sequence: CASSLGTSGGYNEQFF. The CDR3 nucleotides are TGTGCCAGCAGCTTGGGGACTAGCGGGGGCTACAATGAGCAGTTCTTC.

This chain uses TRBV7-9 with TRBJ1-5; 7 bases align to TRBD1. V was pared by 1 base and J by 5 bases, with 5 bases of the junction left unmatched. The CDR3 consists of 15 residues. Germline-derived CDR1 and CDR2 are SEHNR and FQNEAQ (reference sequence). The CDR3 coding sequence is TGTGCCAGCAGCTTAGGTAACAGGGGAGATCAGCCCCAGCATTTT. It is translated as CASSLGNRGDQPQHF.

The rearrangement joins TRBV4-3 to TRBJ2-1; maybe TRBD1 (6 bases). Germline lookup yields CDR1 LGHNA and CDR2 YSLEER. V was trimmed by 2 bases and J by 3 bases, leaving 14 bases between them. The CDR3 is 16 residues long. The CDR3 spells CASSQQGFGDYNEQFF. Written as DNA, the CDR3 is TGCGCCAGCAGCCAACAGGGGTTCGGGGACTACAATGAGCAGTTCTTC.

This clone was detected once. V gene TRBV5-1 combines with J gene TRBJ1-3, with D hard to call. This CDR3 is 14 amino acids long. The V gene lost 5 bases and the J gene lost 2 bases, with 11 bases spanning the gap. Germline V lookup: CDR1 SGHRS, CDR2 YFSETQ. The CDR3 DNA follows: TGCGCCAGCAGAAGCCTGAACCCTGGAAACACCATATATTTT. Translated: CASRSLNPGNTIYF.

The chain carries TRBV14 and TRBJ1-4; D ambiguous. CDR3 length: 15 residues. Germline V gene lookup returns CDR1 SGHDN and CDR2 FVKESK. Trimming shortened V by 0 bases and J by 4 bases, and 9 bases separated the two germline ends. CDR3 sequence (DNA): TGTGCCAGCAGCCAAGATGGGAGATATAATGAAAAACTGTTTTTT. This encodes CASSQDGRYNEKLFF.

This chain connects TRBV11-2 to TRBJ1-1, with D unresolved. Trimming removed 5 bases at V and 1 base at J, with 8 bases between. CDR1 is SGHAT and CDR2 is FQNNGV in the germline V gene. The CDR3 consists of 13 residues. The DNA of the CDR3 is TGTGCCAGCAGCCCTTTCAGGAACACTGAAGCTTTCTTT. It translates to CASSPFRNTEAFF.

CDR3 DNA: TGTGCCAGCAGCTTAACTCTCAATCAGCCCCAGCATTTT. Translation: CASSLTLNQPQHF. The chain carries TRBV7-4 and TRBJ1-5; D is unresolved. The CDR3 has 13 amino acids. Germline values: CDR1 SGHVT, CDR2 SQSDAQ. V lost 2 bases and J lost 3, with 5 bases in between.

CDR3 sequence (DNA): TGTGCCAGCAGCTCCAAGTCTGAGGGCCGGAAACTGTTTTTT. It codes for CASSSKSEGRKLFF. The V gene is TRBV11-2, the J gene TRBJ1-4; D uncertain. CDR1 and CDR2 from the germline V gene are SGHAT and FQNNGV. V lost 4 bases to trimming and J lost 11 bases, with 17 bases between them. The CDR3 extends over 14 amino acids.

This sequence joins TRBV6-5 and TRBJ2-1; 9 bases are a match to TRBD2. V lost 8 bases, J lost 3 bases, and 8 bases stayed unmatched. CDR3 length: 15 residues. Per the germline V gene, CDR1 is MNHEY and CDR2 is SVGAGI. This CDR3 reads CASRVASGVYNEQFF. The DNA of the CDR3 is TGTGCCAGCCGGGTGGCTAGCGGGGTCTACAATGAGCAGTTCTTC.

The V and J genes are TRBV4-2 and TRBJ1-1; D remains unclear. The CDR3 runs to 14 residues. Per the germline V gene, CDR1 is LGHNA and CDR2 is YNFKEQ. Trimming took off 1 base at V and 3 bases at J, with 9 bases between the two ends. As DNA, the CDR3 is TGTGCCAGCAGCCAAGGAGGCTCGGACACTGAAGCTTTCTTT. Protein: CASSQGGSDTEAFF.

This chain links TRBV5-1 with TRBJ2-3; 7 bases map to TRBD2. The length of the CDR3 is 17 residues. V trimming: 0 bases; J trimming: 2 bases; junction bases outside the gene matches: 9. In germline, CDR1 is SGHRS, CDR2 YFSETQ. The CDR3 is CASSLGASGLLTDTQYF. The CDR3 region has the DNA TGCGCCAGCAGCTTGGGTGCTAGCGGATTACTCACAGATACGCAGTATTTT. The full variable domain, in which reference TRBV5-1 and TRBJ2-3 provide the parts outside the CDR3, is KAGVTQTPRYLIKTRGQQVTLSCSPISGHRSVSWYQQTPGQGLQFLFEYFSETQRNKGNFPGRFSGRQFSNSRSEMNVSTLELGDSALYLCASSLGASGLLTDTQYFGPGTRLTVL.

J is TRBJ2-7 and V is TRBV5-4, with D possibly matching TRBD1 (6 bases). With 4 bases removed from V and 2 bases from J, the gap between germline ends came to 10 bases. The CDR3 loop spans 13 amino acids. CDR1 is SGHNT and CDR2 is YYREEE in the germline V gene (reference sequence). The CDR3 sequence is CASSDRRTYEQYF. The CDR3 nucleotides read TGTGCCAGCAGCGACAGGAGAACCTACGAGCAGTACTTC.

The DNA for the CDR3 is TGTGCCAGCAGCTTGGCGGCAGGGCCTGAAGCTTTCTTT. This encodes CASSLAAGPEAFF. The V call is TRBV7-6, the J call TRBJ1-1, with TRBD1 as a possible D gene (5 bases). The CDR3 runs 13 residues. Trimming stripped 3 bases from V and 6 bases from J, with 11 bases between. CDR1 is SGHVS, CDR2 FNYEAQ, per germline.

The chain has TRBV4-2 and TRBJ1-1; perhaps TRBD1 as D (5 bases). The CDR3 extends over 16 amino acids. The V end was cut by 3 bases, the J end by 0 bases, with 14 bases between. In germline, CDR1 is LGHNA, CDR2 YNFKEQ. CDR3 amino acids: CASSHRDSGMNTEAFF. In DNA form, the CDR3 reads TGTGCCAGCAGCCACCGGGACTCTGGCATGAACACTGAAGCTTTCTTT.

The chain carries TRBV7-9 and TRBJ1-5; perhaps TRBD1 as D (6 bases). Deletions cut 5 bases from V and 7 bases from J, with 12 bases between. CDR3 length: 13 amino acids. Germline V gene data show CDR1 as SEHNR and CDR2 as FQNEAQ (reference sequence). CDR3 nucleotides: TGTGCCAGCAGCCGAGGACAGAGCCAGCCCCAGCATTTT. Protein product: CASSRGQSQPQHF.

This sequence joins TRBV15 and TRBJ1-2; a weak D match, TRBD1 (5 bases). V lost 0 bases, J lost 4 bases, and 9 bases lay in between. Germline V gene sequence: CDR1 LNHNV, CDR2 YYDKDF (reference sequence). The CDR3 covers 14 residues. The CDR3 is CATSRDQGTYGYTF. Written as DNA, the CDR3 is TGTGCCACCAGCAGAGATCAGGGAACCTATGGCTACACCTTC. Looking up the rest from reference TRBV15 and TRBJ1-2 gives the full variable domain: DAMVIQNPRYQVTQFGKPVTLSCSQTLNHNVMYWYQQKSSQAPKLLFHYYDKDFNNEADTPDNFQSRRPNTSFCFLDIRSPGLGDTAMYLCATSRDQGTYGYTFGSGTRLTVV.

This chain connects TRBV6-5 to TRBJ2-1; tentative D call: TRBD2 (6 bases). This CDR3 spans 13 amino acids. Deletions cut 8 bases from V and 3 bases from J, with 11 bases between. Germline loops: CDR1 MNHEY, CDR2 SVGAGI. Here the CDR3 reads CASGAGNYNEQFF. The CDR3, as DNA: TGTGCCAGCGGGGCGGGGAACTACAATGAGCAGTTCTTC.

The chain is built from TRBV28 and TRBJ1-6, with a weak D call TRBD1 (6 bases). V was cut by 4 bases and J by 6 bases, with 25 bases left in between. The CDR3 loop spans 19 amino acids. CDR1 MDHEN and CDR2 SYDVKM come from the germline V gene. CDR3 region: CASSSPGGAPDLSNSPLHF. The CDR3 DNA reads TGTGCCAGCAGTTCCCCGGGGGGCGCCCCGGATCTAAGTAATTCACCCCTCCACTTT.

There are a few counts of this clone. The rearrangement uses TRBV28 and TRBJ1-4; D is uncertain. Germline values: CDR1 MDHEN, CDR2 SYDVKM. Trimming removed 6 bases at V and 14 bases at J, with 13 bases between. The CDR3 consists of 11 residues. CDR3 nucleotide sequence: TGTGCCAGCAGGAATCCGGGTAACCTGTTTTTT. It encodes CASRNPGNLFF.

This clone was counted a single time. V gene TRBV7-9 combines with J gene TRBJ1-6, with D possibly being TRBD1 (6 bases). The CDR3 is 15 amino acids. Germline CDR1 reads SEHNR; CDR2 reads FQNEAQ (reference sequence). The V gene lost 5 bases and the J gene lost 8 bases, with 16 bases spanning the gap. The CDR3 nucleotides are TGTGCCAGCAGCCCGATGGACAGTTCCTATTCACCCCTCCACTTT. Residues: CASSPMDSSYSPLHF.

This clone turned up a few times. The CDR3 bases are TGTGCCAGCCGGGTCGGTCCTTCACCCCTCCACTTT. Its translation is CASRVGPSPLHF. The V call is TRBV2, the J call TRBJ1-6; no definite D call. The CDR3 length is 12 residues. The V gene's germline CDR1 is SNHLY and CDR2 FYNNEI. The V gene lost 8 bases and the J gene lost 9 bases, with 11 bases spanning the gap.

In this sample, this clone turned up once. The chain recombines TRBV7-3 with TRBJ1-1; 7 positions match TRBD1. Germline lookup yields CDR1 SGHTA and CDR2 FQGTGA. The CDR3 loop spans 14 amino acids. Unmatched junction bases numbered 1, after V lost 2 bases and J lost 1 base. The CDR3 region is CASSLSGGNTEAFF. The CDR3 DNA is TGTGCCAGCAGCTTATCAGGGGGGAACACTGAAGCTTTCTTT.

In this sample, this clone turned up a few times. The V and J genes are TRBV19 and TRBJ2-2; no clear D gene. CDR1 and CDR2 (germline): LNHDA, SQIVND (reference sequence). The CDR3 is made up of 15 amino acids. Trimming cost V 6 bases and J 6 bases, with 17 bases left between them. The CDR3 DNA follows: TGTGCCAGTAGCCAGGTATTTGGGTTCGCCGGGGAGCTGTTTTTT. Translating gives CASSQVFGFAGELFF.

The chain employs TRBV5-4 and TRBJ2-1, with D possibly being TRBD1 (5 bases). The CDR3 totals 14 residues. Germline V lookup: CDR1 SGHNT, CDR2 YYREEE (reference sequence). The ends were cut back, 0 bases at V and 5 bases at J, with 9 bases in the middle. CDR3: CASSLGQGNNEQFF. DNA for the CDR3: TGTGCCAGCAGCTTGGGGCAGGGAAACAATGAGCAGTTCTTC.

The V call is TRBV9, the J call TRBJ1-4; no definite D call. The germline V and J ends were trimmed by 5 bases and 2 bases, with 13 bases remaining between them. CDR1 is SGDLS and CDR2 is YYNGEE in the germline V gene. CDR3 size: 15 residues. CDR3 nucleotides: TGTGCCAGCAGGAAGGGAGAGGCGACTAATGAAAAACTGTTTTTT. It translates to CASRKGEATNEKLFF.

This sequence joins TRBV28 and TRBJ2-7; 13 bases fit TRBD2. The length of the CDR3 is 17 residues. V lost 4 bases and J lost 3; bases outside the gene matches: 9. From germline, CDR1 is MDHEN and CDR2 SYDVKM. CDR3 amino acids: CASSYLITSGGDYEQYF. In nucleotides, the CDR3 is TGTGCCAGCAGTTACCTAATTACTAGCGGGGGGGACTACGAGCAGTACTTC.

The sample holds a few counts of this clone. CDR3 protein: CASSLLGGGELFF. In DNA form, the CDR3 reads TGTGCCAGCAGTTTATTAGGAGGTGGGGAGCTGTTTTTT. This sequence joins TRBV27 and TRBJ2-2; maybe TRBD2 (5 bases). Trimming removed 1 base at V and 8 bases at J, with 8 bases between. The CDR3 length is 13 residues. CDR1 MNHEY and CDR2 SMNVEV come from the germline V gene (reference sequence).